This TCR beta chain was recovered during a study of cytomegalovirus exposure and HLA in healthy donors. Regarding the study as a whole: Productive status was seen about 90% or about 30% of the time for most TCR beta V segments in an earlier analysis.

The CDR3 has 14 residues. Trimming removed 1 base from V and 3 bases from J, with 10 bases in between. Germline V gene lookup returns CDR1 MDHEN and CDR2 SYDVKM. Points on this clone: Its target is not known. Different DNA sequences within this sample yield the same CDR3.

Participants comprised healthy donors of bone marrow. Donors showed nominal health when sampled, although they likely had unrecorded immune exposures. The PCR made use of 60 Vbeta and 13 Jbeta primers. The repertoire was sequenced with immunoSEQ multiplex PCR; TCRdb's copy has only in-frame clones and lacks some. The sample carries around 59,000 clones, 80% recorded once. This TCR came from a woman aged 40 to 49 in good health and CMV-seronegative. The gene calls are TRBV28 and TRBJ2-7, with D perhaps matching TRBD2 (5 bases). Sequenced material: PBMCs. CDR3 in DNA: TGTGCCAGCAGTTTATATGGGAGTAGCTACGAGCAGTACTTC. Its translation is CASSLYGSSYEQYF. Filled out from reference TRBV28 and TRBJ2-7, the complete variable domain reads DVKVTQSSRYLVKRTGEKVFLECVQDMDHENMFWYRQDPGLGLRLIYFSYDVKMKEKGDIPEGYSVSREKKERFSLILESASTNQTSMYLCASSLYGSSYEQYFGPGTRLTVT.